This T cell receptor (beta chain) was profiled in a study of cytomegalovirus exposure and HLA in healthy donors. Primers: 60 Vbeta forward and 13 Jbeta reverse. Some clones are missing from TCRdb's copy, which holds only in-frame ones; the method was immunoSEQ multiplex PCR. The data show under 200,000 clones, around 75% seen once. This clone was counted between two and nine times. The sequencing sample was made of PBMCs. This clonotype originated in a woman in her fifties or sixties in good health and CMV-seropositive.

CDR3 sequence (DNA): TGTGCCAGCAGTTTAGCAGGGGTTAATCAGCCCCAGCATTTT. It yields the protein CASSLAGVNQPQHF. The rearrangement uses TRBV27 and TRBJ1-5; D possibly corresponds to TRBD1 (6 bases). The CDR3 is 14 amino acids. The V gene lost 2 bases and the J gene lost 4 bases, with 9 bases spanning the gap. CDR1 is MNHEY and CDR2 is SMNVEV in the germline V gene (reference sequence).